A single T cell receptor beta chain is shown here with its context. Its antigen is not identified. This record belongs to a study of T cells in localized non-small cell lung cancer. Study results and caveats: Uninvolved adjacent lung had more T cell clonality than any other tissue, topping tumor. Among the top 100 tumor clones, a median about 58 appeared in adjacent lung.

Germline V lookup: CDR1 MNHEY, CDR2 SVGAGI. CDR3 length: 14 amino acids. The V and J ends lost 6 bases and 6 bases respectively, with 14 bases between them. This table comes from immunoSEQ multiplex PCR, and its TCRdb copy is limited to in-frame clones, with some not included. The sample lists 30,000 to 35,000 clones, roughly 90% occurring once. Sequences were derived from peripheral blood, sampled before any cancer treatment. The chain is built from TRBV6-5 and TRBJ2-2, with D perhaps assigned TRBD1 or TRBD2 (6 bases each). The sequence was collected from a woman aged 35 to 69 with stage I lung adenocarcinoma. CDR3: CASSLLGGPGELFF. The CDR3 bases are TGTGCCAGCAGCCTCCTCGGGGGCCCCGGGGAGCTGTTTTTT.